This T cell receptor beta chain was captured in a study of CD8 T cells in ankylosing spondylitis. General observations from the study: In the blood and synovial fluid of reactive arthritis, some motif variants had been previously reported. Typical of ankylosing spondylitis blood, it appeared, was a TCR beta motif of under 10 highly homologous variants.

This CDR3 is built from 13 residues. Germline-derived CDR1 and CDR2 are MGHRA and YSYEKL. V was trimmed by 2 bases and J by 3 bases, leaving 7 bases between them. This clonotype was counted ten times or more. What it binds is unknown. Quantitative barcoded 5'-RACE was used to prepare TCR beta libraries. From the 5' RACE reads, TCRdb called clonotypes with MiXCR, one entry per CDR3 protein. In the table there are over 75,000 distinct CDR3 sequences, roughly 10% of which are singletons. The material sequenced was blood, either unsorted or a sorted T cell fraction (not recorded which). This sequence originates from a male donor with ankylosing spondylitis or in good health (not recorded which). This chain joins TRBV4-1 and TRBJ2-5, with D possibly being TRBD1 (6 bases). The CDR3 nucleotides read TGCGCCAGCAGCCAATGGACAGAAGAGACCCAGTACTTC. It yields the protein CASSQWTEETQYF.